The clone carrying this TCR beta chain was found many times. Its target is not known. TCRdb re-called the 5' RACE reads through MiXCR, storing one row per CDR3 protein. This table holds 120,000 to 150,000 distinct CDR3 sequences, 6% found once. This sample is part of a study of T-cell memory formation after mild COVID-19. The overall study: TCR clusters were mostly donor specific. Study-wide results and limits: Some clones that responded were present in memory (sampled pre-infection), which suggests cross-reactive memory joined. Of the contracting clones, CD4+ ones lay mainly in CM and EM, and CD8+ ones in EMRA. While clones contracting from day 15 to 85 were balanced between CD4 and CD8, later expanders leaned CD4+.

V shed 5 bases and J shed 3 bases, with 14 bases lying between them. The length of the CDR3 is 15 residues. Per germline, CDR1 SGHTA and CDR2 FQGTGA. The sequenced material came from PBMCs or a T cell subset sorted from them (not recorded which). This receptor was taken from an adult woman who had mild COVID-19 (a few samples of this study predate the infection). Cell type and time point are not known. V usage is TRBV7-3 and J usage is TRBJ2-1, with a tentative D call TRBD2 (6 bases). The CDR3 reads CASSPRMGGYNEQFF. In nucleotides, the CDR3 is TGTGCCAGCAGCCCCAGGATGGGAGGCTACAATGAGCAGTTCTTC.